The source of this T cell receptor (beta chain) is a study of PD-1 blockade in classical Hodgkin lymphoma. This CDR3 has 15 residues. Trimming left V 2 bases short and J 0 bases short, with 8 bases between. Germline V lookup: CDR1 ENHRY, CDR2 SYGVKD. Produced via immunoSEQ multiplex PCR; TCRdb's table is partial and in-frame only. The profile shows approximately 28,000 clones, 70% to 80% of them singletons. Regarding time point: cycle 4 day 1 (C4D1), after less than seven weeks of nivolumab. Each patient's relapse followed autologous stem cell transplantation, and brentuximab vedotin exposure varied. Purified CD4+ T cells were obtained from thawed PBMCs through magnetic negative selection. The patients, who had relapsed/refractory classical Hodgkin lymphoma, achieved best responses of complete response, partial response or progressive disease.

The clonotype comes from a human donor with classical Hodgkin lymphoma. The chain combines TRBV10-3 with TRBJ2-1; D may be TRBD1 or TRBD2 (5 bases each). Sample: CD4+ T cells from blood, taken before the fourth cycle of nivolumab. CDR3 in amino acids: CAISEGGSSYNEQFF. CDR3 coding DNA: TGTGCCATCAGTGAGGGGGGTAGCTCCTACAATGAGCAGTTCTTC.